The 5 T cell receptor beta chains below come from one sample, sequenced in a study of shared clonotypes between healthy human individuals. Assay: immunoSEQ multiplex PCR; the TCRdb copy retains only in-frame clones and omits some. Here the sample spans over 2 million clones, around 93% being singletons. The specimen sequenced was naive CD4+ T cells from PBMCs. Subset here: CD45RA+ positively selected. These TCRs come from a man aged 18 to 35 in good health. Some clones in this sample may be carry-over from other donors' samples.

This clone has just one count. The CDR3 spells CASSLYVASNTGELFF. In nucleotides, the CDR3 is TGTGCCAGCAGCTTATATGTAGCCAGCAACACCGGGGAGCTGTTTTTT. The chain carries TRBV7-2 and TRBJ2-2; D unclear. Germline CDR1 and CDR2: SGHTA and FQGNSA. V lost 2 bases and J lost 2, with 12 bases in between. This CDR3 spans 16 amino acids.

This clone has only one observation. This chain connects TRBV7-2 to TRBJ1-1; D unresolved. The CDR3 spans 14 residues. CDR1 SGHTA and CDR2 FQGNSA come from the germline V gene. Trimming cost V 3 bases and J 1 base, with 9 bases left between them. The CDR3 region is CASSFHRANTEAFF. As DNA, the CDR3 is TGTGCCAGCAGCTTTCACCGGGCGAACACTGAAGCTTTCTTT.

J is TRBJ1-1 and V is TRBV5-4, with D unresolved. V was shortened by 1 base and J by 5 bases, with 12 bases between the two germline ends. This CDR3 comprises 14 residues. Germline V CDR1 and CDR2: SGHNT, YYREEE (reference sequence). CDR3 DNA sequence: TGTGCCAGCAGCTTGAGCGGCGACGGAACTGAAGCTTTCTTT. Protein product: CASSLSGDGTEAFF.

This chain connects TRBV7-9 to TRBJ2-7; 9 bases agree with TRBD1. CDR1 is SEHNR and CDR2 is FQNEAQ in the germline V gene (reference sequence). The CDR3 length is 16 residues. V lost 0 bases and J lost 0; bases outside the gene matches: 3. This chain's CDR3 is CASSLATGGPSYEQYF. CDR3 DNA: TGTGCCAGCAGCTTAGCGACAGGGGGTCCCTCCTACGAGCAGTACTTC.

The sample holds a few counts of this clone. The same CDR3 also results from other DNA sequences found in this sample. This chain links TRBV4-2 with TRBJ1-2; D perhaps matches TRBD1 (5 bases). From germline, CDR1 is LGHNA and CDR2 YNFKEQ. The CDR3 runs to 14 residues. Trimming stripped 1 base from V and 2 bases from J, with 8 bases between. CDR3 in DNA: TGTGCCAGCAGCCAAGTGCAGGGAAACTATGGCTACACCTTC. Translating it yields CASSQVQGNYGYTF.